Listed below are T cell receptor beta chains from one sample, sequenced in a study of graft-versus-host responses after intestinal transplantation. Using immunoSEQ multiplex PCR, the repertoire was profiled, and TCRdb retains in-frame clones only, with some absent. The sample lists 43,000 or so clones; about 93% were seen once. Sequenced material: PBMCs, taken 750 to 850 days after a first intestinal transplant, on the day of a second. The receptors originated from a human patient who received an intestinal transplant, so some T cells may come from the graft donor. Both conserved end residues are part of each CDR3. The order of the fields is D gene, J gene, clone size, V gene, CDR3 DNA, CDR3 protein. The D gene is left open where the match is weak. Where a row states a size, it is once, few, many or the class of an expanded clone; other rows omit it.

d_gene: -; j_gene: TRBJ2-7; abundance: -; v_gene: TRBV6-5; CDR3nt: TGTGCCAGCAGTGAATCGGAGGACTACGAGCAGTACTTC; CDR3aa: CASSESEDYEQYF
d_gene: -; j_gene: TRBJ2-2; abundance: -; v_gene: TRBV28; CDR3nt: TGTGCCAGCAGCGGAGGGAACACCGGGGAGCTGTTTTTT; CDR3aa: CASSGGNTGELFF
d_gene: TRBD2; j_gene: TRBJ2-7; abundance: -; v_gene: TRBV7-9; CDR3nt: TGTGCCAGCAGCTTACTAGCGGGAAACTACGAGCAGTACTTC; CDR3aa: CASSLLAGNYEQYF
d_gene: -; j_gene: TRBJ1-4; abundance: -; v_gene: TRBV19; CDR3nt: TGTGCCAGTAGTAGACAGGCGATCTTCGAAAAACTGTTTTTT; CDR3aa: CASSRQAIFEKLFF
d_gene: TRBD1; j_gene: TRBJ1-3; abundance: -; v_gene: TRBV27; CDR3nt: TGTGCCAGCAGACGACAGGGGTCCACGGGAAACACCATATATTTT; CDR3aa: CASRRQGSTGNTIYF
d_gene: -; j_gene: TRBJ2-1; abundance: once; v_gene: TRBV9; CDR3nt: TGTGCCAGCAGCGCCAACAATGAGCAGTTCTTC; CDR3aa: CASSANNEQFF
d_gene: -; j_gene: TRBJ1-1; abundance: -; v_gene: TRBV27; CDR3nt: TGTGCCAGCAGTCTGACAGGTGCAGGACTGAACACTGAAGCTTTCTTT; CDR3aa: CASSLTGAGLNTEAFF
d_gene: -; j_gene: TRBJ2-5; abundance: once; v_gene: TRBV18; CDR3nt: TGTGCCAGCTCACCTAAAGGGGGTGAAGAGACCCAGTACTTC; CDR3aa: CASSPKGGEETQYF
d_gene: -; j_gene: TRBJ2-1; abundance: -; v_gene: TRBV5-1; CDR3nt: TGCGCCAGCAGCTTGCTAAATGAGCAGTTCTTC; CDR3aa: CASSLLNEQFF
d_gene: -; j_gene: TRBJ2-3; abundance: -; v_gene: TRBV28; CDR3nt: TGTGCCAGCAGCCCCGAGGGAACAGATACGCAGTATTTT; CDR3aa: CASSPEGTDTQYF
d_gene: -; j_gene: TRBJ2-1; abundance: -; v_gene: TRBV2; CDR3nt: TGTGCCAGCACCTACGTCAGGGGCAATGAGCAGTTCTTC; CDR3aa: CASTYVRGNEQFF
d_gene: -; j_gene: TRBJ2-1; abundance: -; v_gene: TRBV5-6; CDR3nt: TGTGCCAGCAGCTCCTCTTATGAGCAGTTCTTC; CDR3aa: CASSSSYEQFF
d_gene: TRBD2; j_gene: TRBJ2-3; abundance: -; v_gene: TRBV6-4; CDR3nt: TGTGCCAGCAGCAGCGGGAGAACAGATACGCAGTATTTT; CDR3aa: CASSSGRTDTQYF
d_gene: -; j_gene: TRBJ1-2; abundance: -; v_gene: TRBV5-6; CDR3nt: TGTGCCAGCTTGGGGGCAGTTCCCTATGGCTGCACCTTC; CDR3aa: CASLGAVPYGCTF
d_gene: TRBD2; j_gene: TRBJ2-7; abundance: -; v_gene: TRBV7-9; CDR3nt: TGTGCCAGCAGCTTAGCAGCGGGAGCCTACGAGCAGTACTTC; CDR3aa: CASSLAAGAYEQYF
d_gene: -; j_gene: TRBJ1-1; abundance: -; v_gene: TRBV19; CDR3nt: TGTGCCAGTGTTGCAATAAACACTGAAGCTTTCTTT; CDR3aa: CASVAINTEAFF
d_gene: -; j_gene: TRBJ1-1; abundance: -; v_gene: TRBV6-1; CDR3nt: TGTGCCACCTCTGGATCTGAAGCTTTCTTT; CDR3aa: CATSGSEAFF
d_gene: -; j_gene: TRBJ2-5; abundance: -; v_gene: TRBV9; CDR3nt: TGTGCCAGCACCCTGTACTCGGGGACCGGAGAGACCCAGTACTTC; CDR3aa: CASTLYSGTGETQYF
d_gene: -; j_gene: TRBJ2-5; abundance: -; v_gene: TRBV7-9; CDR3nt: TGTGCCAGCAGCTTAGCAAGGGGGGAGACCCAGTACTTC; CDR3aa: CASSLARGETQYF
d_gene: -; j_gene: TRBJ2-4; abundance: -; v_gene: TRBV7-2; CDR3nt: TGTGCCAGCAGCCCGAATGGGGGTCTTACTCTAGCCAAAAACATTCAGTACTTC; CDR3aa: CASSPNGGLTLAKNIQYF
d_gene: -; j_gene: TRBJ1-6; abundance: -; v_gene: TRBV5-1; CDR3nt: TGCGCCAGCAGCTCCCGAGCCCTTGGTGATTCACCCCTCCACTTT; CDR3aa: CASSSRALGDSPLHF
d_gene: TRBD1; j_gene: TRBJ1-2; abundance: -; v_gene: TRBV9; CDR3nt: TGTGCCAGCAGCGCAGCAGGGGGACAGGGAATCGAAGGCTACACCTTC; CDR3aa: CASSAAGGQGIEGYTF
d_gene: -; j_gene: TRBJ2-7; abundance: -; v_gene: TRBV9; CDR3nt: TGTGCCAGCAGCGTGGCGGGTCGGGAAGAGCAGTACTTC; CDR3aa: CASSVAGREEQYF
d_gene: TRBD2; j_gene: TRBJ2-7; abundance: -; v_gene: TRBV11-3; CDR3nt: TGTGCCAGCAGCTTAGTGGGGACTAGCCAGTACGAGCAGTACTTC; CDR3aa: CASSLVGTSQYEQYF
d_gene: TRBD2; j_gene: TRBJ2-1; abundance: -; v_gene: TRBV11-2; CDR3nt: TGTGCCAGCAGCTTATGGGCCGGGACTAGCACCCCAAATGAGCAGTTCTTC; CDR3aa: CASSLWAGTSTPNEQFF
d_gene: TRBD1; j_gene: TRBJ2-1; abundance: -; v_gene: TRBV29-1; CDR3nt: TGCACCGGATCGGGACAGGGGGTCAACAATGAGCAGTTCTTC; CDR3aa: CTGSGQGVNNEQFF
d_gene: -; j_gene: TRBJ2-7; abundance: -; v_gene: TRBV6-5; CDR3nt: TGTGCCAGCAGTACATCGACAGGCCAGGACGAGCAGTACTTC; CDR3aa: CASSTSTGQDEQYF
d_gene: -; j_gene: TRBJ1-1; abundance: -; v_gene: TRBV5-1; CDR3nt: TGCGCCAGCAGCTTGGTCAGGGGTGGGGACACTGAAGCTTTCTTT; CDR3aa: CASSLVRGGDTEAFF
d_gene: -; j_gene: TRBJ1-5; abundance: -; v_gene: TRBV19; CDR3nt: TGTGCCAGTATATCCAGGGGCCATAGCAATCAGCCCCAGCATTTT; CDR3aa: CASISRGHSNQPQHF
d_gene: -; j_gene: TRBJ1-2; abundance: -; v_gene: TRBV27; CDR3nt: TGTGCCAGCAGTTTTAGGGTAAACTATGGCTACACCTTC; CDR3aa: CASSFRVNYGYTF
d_gene: TRBD2; j_gene: TRBJ2-1; abundance: -; v_gene: TRBV13; CDR3nt: TGTGCTAGCAGCTCCCACCAAACTAGCGGGTTCTACAATGAGCAGTTCTTC; CDR3aa: CASSSHQTSGFYNEQFF
d_gene: -; j_gene: TRBJ2-7; abundance: -; v_gene: TRBV6-1; CDR3nt: TGTGCCAGCTACCTCGGAGGACGTATAGGTTCCGAGCAGTACTTC; CDR3aa: CASYLGGRIGSEQYF
d_gene: -; j_gene: TRBJ1-1; abundance: -; v_gene: TRBV7-9; CDR3nt: TGTGCCAGCAGCTTCGGACCCTCGACGGGGCTGAACACTGAAGCTTTCTTT; CDR3aa: CASSFGPSTGLNTEAFF
d_gene: TRBD1; j_gene: TRBJ2-6; abundance: once; v_gene: TRBV11-3; CDR3nt: TGTGCCAGCAGCCCGGGGACAGGGGGCGCTGGGGCCAACGTCCTGACTTTC; CDR3aa: CASSPGTGGAGANVLTF
d_gene: -; j_gene: TRBJ2-1; abundance: -; v_gene: TRBV18; CDR3nt: TGTGCCAGCTCACCCTTGGAGGGGGCGTTATCATACAATGAGCAGTTCTTC; CDR3aa: CASSPLEGALSYNEQFF
d_gene: -; j_gene: TRBJ1-5; abundance: -; v_gene: TRBV10-2; CDR3nt: TGCGCCAGCAGTGACGCGGGGGTTCATCAGCCCCAGCATTTT; CDR3aa: CASSDAGVHQPQHF
d_gene: -; j_gene: TRBJ2-1; abundance: once; v_gene: TRBV5-1; CDR3nt: TGCGCCAGCAGCTTTGGGGCGGCAGAGAATGAGCAGTTCTTC; CDR3aa: CASSFGAAENEQFF